Presented here are 4 T cell receptor beta chains from one specimen sequenced in a study of shared clonotypes between healthy human individuals. CD45RO-negative CD8 cells positively selected for CCR7 made up the naive population, which excluded terminally differentiated effector memory CD45RA+ cells. Sequencing used immunoSEQ multiplex PCR; TCRdb keeps in-frame clones, though not all of them. The table records millions of clones, 93% of them present only once. The sequencing input was naive CD8+ T cells from PBMCs. These receptors originate from a man aged 18 to 35 in good health. Some clones in this sample may be carry-over from other donors' samples.

The gene calls are TRBV19 and TRBJ2-7, with 7 positions matching TRBD2. V lost 11 bases to trimming and J lost 3 bases; unmatched junction nucleotides: 7. The CDR3 is 12 amino acids. Germline V lookup: CDR1 LNHDA, CDR2 SQIVND (reference sequence). DNA of the CDR3: TGTGCCGGCCGACTAGCCGTCTACGAGCAGTACTTC. Protein sequence: CAGRLAVYEQYF.

This clone was picked up one time. The chain employs TRBV5-1 and TRBJ2-1; D may be TRBD1 or TRBD2 (5 bases each). V lost 0 bases and J lost 1, with 11 bases in between. The V gene's germline CDR1 is SGHRS and CDR2 YFSETQ. The CDR3 has 16 residues. The CDR3 region is CASSLGGVLSYNEQFF. The CDR3 bases are TGCGCCAGCAGCTTGGGAGGGGTTTTGTCCTACAATGAGCAGTTCTTC.

Regarding this clone: At the DNA level, this CDR3 is encoded by other sequences in the same sample as well. V usage is TRBV9 and J usage is TRBJ1-3; possibly TRBD1 for D (6 bases). Germline V gives CDR1 SGDLS, CDR2 YYNGEE. The CDR3 consists of 14 residues. V lost 0 bases and J 2 bases, leaving 6 bases between the germline ends. CDR3 bases: TGTGCCAGCAGCGTAGCAGGGGCTGGAAACACCATATATTTT. Translated, it gives CASSVAGAGNTIYF.

The chain couples TRBV5-1 to TRBJ2-1; 7 bases agree with TRBD1. The junction had 12 bases not matched to a gene; V was cut back by 3 bases and J by 6 bases. The CDR3 length is 16 residues. Germline V gene lookup returns CDR1 SGHRS and CDR2 YFSETQ. For the CDR3, the DNA is TGCGCCAGCAGCTCCCCTTCGGACAGGTCCCCCAATGAGCAGTTCTTC. This encodes CASSSPSDRSPNEQFF. Complete variable domain (other parts from reference TRBV5-1 and TRBJ2-1): KAGVTQTPRYLIKTRGQQVTLSCSPISGHRSVSWYQQTPGQGLQFLFEYFSETQRNKGNFPGRFSGRQFSNSRSEMNVSTLELGDSALYLCASSSPSDRSPNEQFFGPGTRLTVL.